The clone carrying this T cell receptor beta chain was counted a few times. The sample comes from a study of blood T cell repertoires in COVID-19. Study as a whole: Material from acute and convalescent COVID-19 was sourced from the United States, Italy and Spain. T cells, B-cell-depleted T cells, or PBMCs supplied cDNA or gDNA.

CDR3 length: 13 residues. From germline, CDR1 is KGHSH and CDR2 LQKENI. With V trimmed by 8 bases and J by 7 bases, 7 bases remained unmatched. In the authors' methods: Reference gene primer amplification yielded estimated nucleated cell counts. The assay was immunoSEQ multiplex PCR, and TCRdb's table has in-frame clones only and misses some. That table is the source of V, J and clone size, and D and trimming were worked out from the DNA. The table has around 94,000 clones, about four fifths seen once; the top ten hold around 17%. The sequencing input was peripheral blood. This receptor was taken from a human donor in a cohort sampled during active COVID-19. The V gene is TRBV18, the J gene TRBJ2-1, with TRBD2 matching over 8 bases. The CDR3 here is CASASGSGNEQFF. CDR3 sequence (DNA): TGTGCCAGCGCCAGCGGGAGTGGAAATGAGCAGTTCTTC. Drawing the rest from reference TRBV18 and TRBJ2-1, the complete variable domain is NAGVMQNPRHLVRRRGQEARLRCSPMKGHSHVYWYRQLPEEGLKFMVYLQKENIIDESGMPKERFSAEFPKEGPSILRIQQVVRGDSAAYFCASASGSGNEQFFGPGTRLTVL.